What follows are 17 T cell receptor beta chains derived from one specimen sequenced in a study of cytomegalovirus exposure and HLA in healthy donors. Primers included in the PCR were 60 Vbeta and 13 Jbeta primers. Profiling relied on immunoSEQ multiplex PCR, and the TCRdb table lists in-frame clones only, not all of them. The sample includes 70,000 or so clones. The sequenced material came from PBMCs. The receptors originated from a female donor in good health and CMV-seropositive.

The chain employs TRBV6-1 and TRBJ1-2; the match to TRBD1 covers 10 bases. The CDR3 loop spans 16 amino acids. Trimming removed 1 base from V and 4 bases from J; junction bases left unmatched: 6. CDR1 is MNHNS, CDR2 SASEGT, per germline. As DNA, the CDR3 is TGTGCCAGCAGTGAAGATGGCGGGACAGGGGCCTATGGCTACACCTTC. Amino acids: CASSEDGGTGAYGYTF.

The genes are TRBV5-1 and TRBJ2-7, with 10 bases aligning to TRBD1. Germline trimming cut 3 bases from V and 4 bases from J; bases unmatched to any gene: 7. The CDR3 loop spans 15 amino acids. Germline V gene lookup returns CDR1 SGHRS and CDR2 YFSETQ. The CDR3 loop reads CASSSQGQGPYEQYF. In nucleotides, the CDR3 is TGCGCCAGCAGCTCTCAGGGACAGGGGCCATACGAGCAGTACTTC.

This chain joins TRBV4-3 and TRBJ1-5, with 7 bases matching TRBD1. CDR3 length: 17 residues. The germline V gene has CDR1 LGHNA and CDR2 YSLEER. V was pared by 0 bases and J by 2 bases, with 7 bases of the junction left unmatched. The CDR3 DNA follows: TGCGCCAGCAGCCAAGACCCCCCCGGGACAGGCAATCAGCCCCAGCATTTT. Protein: CASSQDPPGTGNQPQHF.

V gene TRBV6-1 combines with J gene TRBJ1-4; D perhaps matches TRBD1 (6 bases). The germline CDR1 and CDR2 sequences are MNHNS and SASEGT. The CDR3 extends over 14 amino acids. The V gene lost 6 bases and the J gene lost 2 bases, with 10 bases spanning the gap. The CDR3 sequence is CASSNRATNEKLFF. Here the CDR3 DNA reads TGTGCCAGCAGCAACAGGGCCACTAATGAAAAACTGTTTTTT.

The chain recombines TRBV4-1 with TRBJ2-7, with TRBD1 matching over 11 bases. The CDR3 has 15 amino acids. The ends lost 4 bases at V and 7 bases at J; junction bases unmatched: 9. Germline V lookup: CDR1 MGHRA, CDR2 YSYEKL. The CDR3 loop reads CASSRPGQGVREQYF. The CDR3 DNA reads as TGCGCCAGCAGCCGACCGGGACAGGGGGTTCGGGAGCAGTACTTC.

The chain recombines TRBV9 with TRBJ1-2, with 8 bases aligning to TRBD1. The trim removed 1 base at V and 8 bases at J, leaving 7 bases unmatched. This CDR3 has 14 amino acids. Germline lookup yields CDR1 SGDLS and CDR2 YYNGEE. The CDR3 sequence is CASSVQGALGGYTF. The CDR3 DNA reads as TGTGCCAGCAGCGTACAGGGGGCGTTGGGAGGCTACACCTTC.

This sequence joins TRBV28 and TRBJ1-1; 7 positions agree with TRBD1. Germline loops: CDR1 MDHEN, CDR2 SYDVKM. CDR3 length: 15 residues. The V gene end was trimmed by 7 bases and the J gene end by 1 base; junction bases not matched to a gene: 9. The CDR3 sequence: CASIQAGGGNTEAFF. The CDR3 nucleotides are TGTGCCAGCATTCAGGCAGGGGGAGGGAACACTGAAGCTTTCTTT. Supplemented by reference TRBV28 and TRBJ1-1, the full variable domain reads DVKVTQSSRYLVKRTGEKVFLECVQDMDHENMFWYRQDPGLGLRLIYFSYDVKMKEKGDIPEGYSVSREKKERFSLILESASTNQTSMYLCASIQAGGGNTEAFFGQGTRLTVV.

Notes on this clone: Distinct nucleotide sequences in the sample also encode this CDR3. The V and J genes are TRBV7-9 and TRBJ2-3, with 11 bases fitting TRBD2. CDR1 and CDR2 from the germline V gene are SEHNR and FQNEAQ (reference sequence). The CDR3 sequence is 16 residues long. V lost 1 base and J lost 0; bases outside the gene matches: 0. CDR3 loop: CASSLGTSGSTDTQYF. CDR3 nucleotide sequence: TGTGCCAGCAGCTTAGGGACTAGCGGGAGCACAGATACGCAGTATTTT.

V is TRBV7-2 and J is TRBJ1-2, with 10 bases matching TRBD1. This CDR3 is built from 16 residues. Germline lookup yields CDR1 SGHTA and CDR2 FQGNSA. V was pared by 5 bases and J by 5 bases, with 11 bases of the junction left unmatched. CDR3 sequence (DNA): TGTGCCAGCAGCCGCTATAGGGACAGGGGAGGGTATGGCTACACCTTC. Amino acid sequence: CASSRYRDRGGYGYTF.

The V gene is TRBV5-1, the J gene TRBJ1-4, with 9 nucleotides matching TRBD1. V lost 4 bases, J lost 6 bases, and 13 bases stayed unmatched. CDR1 and CDR2 (germline): SGHRS, YFSETQ. This CDR3 contains 17 residues. This chain's CDR3 is CASSLGQGSFVDEKLFF. CDR3 in DNA: TGCGCCAGCAGCCTCGGACAGGGGTCATTTGTTGATGAAAAACTGTTTTTT.

J is TRBJ2-5 and V is TRBV19, with TRBD1 matching 11 bases. Germline V CDR1 and CDR2: LNHDA, SQIVND (reference sequence). With V trimmed by 5 bases and J by 1 base, 3 bases remained unmatched. CDR3 length: 15 amino acids. The CDR3 spells CASSSGQGVQETQYF. CDR3 DNA: TGTGCCAGTAGTTCGGGACAGGGGGTCCAAGAGACCCAGTACTTC.

The J gene is TRBJ2-3, the V gene TRBV5-1; 8 bases agree with TRBD1. Germline CDR1 and CDR2: SGHRS and YFSETQ. V was pared by 5 bases and J by 2 bases, with 4 bases of the junction left unmatched. This CDR3 region has 14 residues. The CDR3 sequence is CASREGQDTDTQYF. The CDR3 DNA is TGCGCCAGCAGGGAGGGACAGGACACAGATACGCAGTATTTT.

This sequence joins TRBV4-1 and TRBJ2-2; no reliable D call. V lost 5 bases to trimming and J lost 7 bases, with 17 bases between them. This CDR3 is built from 15 residues. Germline V gives CDR1 MGHRA, CDR2 YSYEKL. The CDR3 sequence: CASSSPALDRGELFF. For the CDR3, the DNA is TGCGCCAGCAGCTCCCCGGCCCTAGATCGCGGGGAGCTGTTTTTT.

V gene TRBV6-6 combines with J gene TRBJ1-4, with 7 bases that match TRBD1. After removal of 3 bases from V and 5 bases from J, the junction contained 6 bases not matched to a gene. This CDR3 is built from 15 residues. Germline V gene data show CDR1 as MNHNY and CDR2 as SVGAGI (reference sequence). The CDR3 loop is CASSYFGTANEKLFF. The CDR3 DNA reads as TGTGCCAGCAGTTATTTCGGGACAGCAAATGAAAAACTGTTTTTT.

V is TRBV9 and J is TRBJ1-6; 9 bases are shared with TRBD1. The trim removed 1 base at V and 5 bases at J, leaving 1 base unmatched. Germline V gene data show CDR1 as SGDLS and CDR2 as YYNGEE. The CDR3 has 15 residues. As DNA, the CDR3 is TGTGCCAGCAGCGTATGGGACAGGGATAATTCACCCCTCCACTTT. Amino acids: CASSVWDRDNSPLHF.

The chain combines TRBV5-1 with TRBJ2-7; 12 nucleotides line up with TRBD2. CDR1 and CDR2 from the germline V gene are SGHRS and YFSETQ. The trim removed 0 bases at V and 6 bases at J, leaving 7 bases unmatched. There are 16 residues in the CDR3. The CDR3 loop is CASSLEASGRAIEQYF. As DNA, the CDR3 is TGCGCCAGCAGCTTGGAGGCTAGCGGGAGGGCTATCGAGCAGTACTTC.

This chain connects TRBV7-9 to TRBJ2-6; 8 positions agree with TRBD1. V trimming: 3 bases; J trimming: 0 bases; junction bases outside the gene matches: 10. The CDR3 contains 19 residues. Germline CDR1 is SEHNR and CDR2 is FQNEAQ (reference sequence). The CDR3 region is CASSFEPGQATSGANVLTF. CDR3 coding DNA: TGTGCCAGCAGCTTCGAACCGGGACAGGCGACCTCTGGGGCCAACGTCCTGACTTTC.